These 5 T cell receptor beta chains share one sample of origin, sequenced in a study of T cells in Graves' hyperthyroidism and ophthalmopathy. RNA transcripts served as the template for amplifying TCR beta CDR3 regions. HTBI primers drove first-round RT-PCR of the TCR CDR3. TCRdb used MiXCR to reprocess the multiplex PCR reads, holding one entry per CDR3 protein. The data show roughly 630,000 distinct CDR3 sequences, with 15% to 18% seen just once and roughly 7.3% held by the top ten. Source material: blood. These receptors were obtained from a woman in her twenties or thirties with Graves' hyperthyroidism.

This clonotype was found a few times. The chain combines TRBV24-1 with TRBJ2-1; D perhaps matches TRBD2 (5 bases). Germline-derived CDR1 and CDR2 are KGHDR and SFDVKD. The CDR3 extends over 13 amino acids. V was shortened by 9 bases and J by 7 bases, with 15 bases between the two germline ends. CDR3 amino acids: CATGAGGANEQFF. CDR3 bases: TGTGCCACCGGCGCGGGCGGAGCAAATGAGCAGTTCTTC.

Only a few counts were recorded for this clonotype. The chain has TRBV5-1 and TRBJ2-7; 9 positions agree with TRBD1. J lost 4 bases, V lost 2 bases, and 16 bases had no gene match. Germline V gives CDR1 SGHRS, CDR2 YFSETQ. This CDR3 is built from 18 residues. CDR3 DNA: TGCGCCAGCAGCTTCCTAGGGGACAGGGCTGTTGGATTTTACGAGCAGTACTTC. Its protein is CASSFLGDRAVGFYEQYF.

This clonotype was seen more than once but under ten times. The chain recombines TRBV20-1 with TRBJ1-5; D unclear. The length of the CDR3 is 14 residues. Germline assignment: CDR1 DFQATT and CDR2 SNEGSKA (reference sequence). V was shortened by 0 bases and J by 8 bases, with 14 bases between the two germline ends. CDR3: CSAREGGVGKPQHF. The CDR3 DNA follows: TGCAGTGCTAGAGAGGGTGGCGTCGGGAAGCCCCAGCATTTT.

At least ten counts were recorded for this clonotype. This rearrangement joins TRBV3-1 to TRBJ2-3; 8 positions agree with TRBD2. Germline assignment: CDR1 LGHDT and CDR2 YNNKEL (reference sequence). The CDR3 contains 14 residues. With 2 bases clipped from V and 5 bases from J, the junction kept 3 bases outside the gene matches. CDR3 sequence (DNA): TGTGCCAGCAGCCAAAGACTAGCGAGAGATACGCAGTATTTT. Amino acids: CASSQRLARDTQYF.

This clonotype was recorded at least ten times. This chain links TRBV11-2 with TRBJ2-1; 9 positions agree with TRBD2. J was trimmed by 8 bases and V by 7 bases; bases with no gene match: 21. This CDR3 has 18 residues. Germline V gives CDR1 SGHAT, CDR2 FQNNGV. This CDR3 reads CASIDWKYSGSKLHEQFF. The CDR3 region has the DNA TGTGCCAGCATCGACTGGAAATATAGCGGGAGTAAGTTACATGAGCAGTTCTTC.